This T cell receptor beta chain was profiled in a study of blood T cell repertoires in COVID-19. Clones were read by immunoSEQ multiplex PCR, and TCRdb kept only the in-frame ones, dropping some. The sample lists about 300,000 clones, around nine tenths occurring once. Looked up from germline, CDR1 is SGHTA and CDR2 is FQGTGA. The V segment lost 5 bases and the J segment 7 bases; nucleotides outside the gene matches: 8. CDR3 size: 15 residues. Sequencing used peripheral blood. The TCR comes from a woman in her 30s with COVID-19, enrolled during active disease. This chain joins TRBV7-3 and TRBJ1-6; 7 bases fit TRBD1. In DNA form, the CDR3 reads TGTGCCAGCAGCCAGACGGGACAGCCAAATTCACCCCTCCACTTT. Protein sequence: CASSQTGQPNSPLHF.